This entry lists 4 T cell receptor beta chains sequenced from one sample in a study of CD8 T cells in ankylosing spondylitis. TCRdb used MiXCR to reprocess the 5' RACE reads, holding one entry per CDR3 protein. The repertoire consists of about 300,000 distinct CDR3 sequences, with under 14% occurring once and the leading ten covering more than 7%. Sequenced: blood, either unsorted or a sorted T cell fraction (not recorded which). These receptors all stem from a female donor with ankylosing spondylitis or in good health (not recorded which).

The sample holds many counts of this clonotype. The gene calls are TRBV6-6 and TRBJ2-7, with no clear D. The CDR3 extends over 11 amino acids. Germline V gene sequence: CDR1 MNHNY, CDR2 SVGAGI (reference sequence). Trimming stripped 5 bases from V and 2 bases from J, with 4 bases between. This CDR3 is CASSQPYEQYF. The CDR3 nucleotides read TGTGCCAGCAGTCAACCCTACGAGCAGTACTTC.

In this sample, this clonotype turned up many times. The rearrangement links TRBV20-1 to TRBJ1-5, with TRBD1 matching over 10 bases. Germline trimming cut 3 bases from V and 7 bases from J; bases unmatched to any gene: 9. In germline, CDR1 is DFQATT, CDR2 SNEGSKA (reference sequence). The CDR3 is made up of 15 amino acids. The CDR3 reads CSASRGQGENQPQHF. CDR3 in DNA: TGCAGTGCTAGCAGAGGACAGGGGGAGAACCAGCCCCAGCATTTT.

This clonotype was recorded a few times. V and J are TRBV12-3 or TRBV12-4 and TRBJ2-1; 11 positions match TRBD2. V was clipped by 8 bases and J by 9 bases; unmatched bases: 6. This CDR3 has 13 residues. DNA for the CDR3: TGTGCCAGCGGGGCTAGCGGGGGGACTGAGCAGTTCTTC. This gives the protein CASGASGGTEQFF.

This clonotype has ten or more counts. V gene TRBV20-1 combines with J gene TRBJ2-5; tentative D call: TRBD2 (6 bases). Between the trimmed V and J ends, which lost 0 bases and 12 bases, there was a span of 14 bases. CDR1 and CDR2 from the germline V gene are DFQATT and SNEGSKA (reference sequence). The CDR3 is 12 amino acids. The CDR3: CSARDSGREEYF. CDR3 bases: TGCAGTGCTAGAGATAGCGGTAGAGAGGAGTACTTC.